Sequencing of this TCR beta chain was carried out in a study of CD8 T cells in ankylosing spondylitis. Per germline, CDR1 LGHNA and CDR2 YNFKEQ. The CDR3 consists of 17 residues. Trimming removed 2 bases from V and 0 bases from J; junction bases left unmatched: 1. TCRdb reprocessed the 5' RACE reads via MiXCR and lists one record per CDR3 protein. This table holds about 390,000 distinct CDR3 sequences, more than 20% found once. In regard to this clonotype: The target antigen is unknown.

Study results and caveats: A TCR beta motif of 7 or 8 highly homologous variants appeared characteristic of ankylosing spondylitis blood. Disease-linked clones, CD8+, were relatively rare in peripheral blood.

The receptor was isolated from a male donor with ankylosing spondylitis. The sample taken for sequencing was blood, either unsorted or a sorted T cell fraction (not recorded which). The chain carries TRBV4-2 and TRBJ2-1; TRBD2 matches at 13 bases. The CDR3: CASSQRLAGGSYNEQFF. In nucleotides, the CDR3 is TGTGCCAGCAGCCAAAGACTAGCGGGAGGCTCCTACAATGAGCAGTTCTTC.